This T cell receptor (beta chain) was recorded in a study of control samples from healthy donors and cancer patients. Method: immunoSEQ multiplex PCR; TCRdb's copy keeps in-frame clones and lacks some. The sample holds about 220,000 clones; roughly 94% are singletons and the top ten take approximately 1.4%. In germline, CDR1 is SGHRS, CDR2 YFSETQ. V lost 3 bases to trimming and J lost 0 bases; unmatched junction nucleotides: 8. This CDR3 is 16 amino acids long. The chain recombines TRBV5-1 with TRBJ1-1; TRBD1 matches 7 bases. This TCR was sampled from a man over 45 in good health. Sequenced: blood. CDR3 protein: CASSYRQGLMNTEAFF. The DNA of the CDR3 is TGCGCCAGCAGCTATAGACAGGGCCTCATGAACACTGAAGCTTTCTTT.